A selection of T cell receptor beta chains follows, all from one sample in a study of blood T cells in healthy people across ages. Via MiXCR, TCRdb re-called the 5' RACE reads, giving one row per CDR3 protein. The sample consists of roughly 1.6 million distinct CDR3 sequences, 30% to 35% of them appearing once. The sample comprised blood. The receptors here all came from a woman under 40 in good health. Both conserved end residues are part of each CDR3. Fields, in order: D gene, V gene, J gene, clone size, CDR3 protein, CDR3 DNA. A D gene is named only where the DNA matches it firmly. Expanded clones are given a class, and other clones once, few, many or no size at all.

d_gene: -
v_gene: TRBV2
j_gene: TRBJ2-5
abundance: few
CDR3aa: CASSDVSEETQYF
CDR3nt: TGTGCCAGCAGTGATGTCAGCGAAGAGACCCAGTACTTC

d_gene: -
v_gene: TRBV20-1
j_gene: TRBJ1-1
abundance: -
CDR3aa: CSARDLSTVHTEAFF
CDR3nt: TGCAGTGCTAGAGATCTAAGTACGGTTCACACTGAAGCTTTCTTT

d_gene: TRBD1
v_gene: TRBV6-5
j_gene: TRBJ2-6
abundance: -
CDR3aa: CASSYQGGAGANVLTF
CDR3nt: TGTGCCAGCAGTTACCAAGGGGGCGCTGGGGCCAACGTCCTGACTTTC

d_gene: -
v_gene: TRBV6-2/TRBV6-3
j_gene: TRBJ2-7
abundance: few
CDR3aa: CASSYPTYEQYF
CDR3nt: TGTGCCAGCAGTTACCCCACCTACGAGCAGTACTTC

d_gene: -
v_gene: TRBV14
j_gene: TRBJ2-3
abundance: -
CDR3aa: CASSQGGATDTKYF
CDR3nt: TGTGCCAGCAGCCAAGGAGGGGCTACAGATACGAAGTATTTT

d_gene: -
v_gene: TRBV5-6
j_gene: TRBJ1-5
abundance: -
CDR3aa: CASSLSRNGNGNQPQHF
CDR3nt: TGTGCCAGCAGCTTGTCCCGGAACGGAAACGGCAATCAGCCCCAGCATTTT

d_gene: -
v_gene: TRBV5-1
j_gene: TRBJ1-2
abundance: many
CDR3aa: CASSLAASSYGYTF
CDR3nt: TGCGCCAGCAGCTTGGCAGCGTCCAGCTATGGCTACACCTTC

d_gene: -
v_gene: TRBV20-1
j_gene: TRBJ2-7
abundance: -
CDR3aa: CSAGSSAGYYEQYF
CDR3nt: TGCAGTGCTGGGTCATCGGCGGGGTACTACGAGCAGTACTTC

d_gene: -
v_gene: TRBV7-9
j_gene: TRBJ1-2
abundance: -
CDR3aa: CASSLASSRVLYGYTF
CDR3nt: TGTGCCAGCAGCTTAGCGAGTTCGAGGGTCCTCTATGGCTACACCTTC

d_gene: TRBD1
v_gene: TRBV5-1
j_gene: TRBJ1-1
abundance: -
CDR3aa: CASSWLGQGNTEAFF
CDR3nt: TGCGCCAGCAGCTGGCTGGGACAGGGGAACACTGAAGCTTTCTTT

d_gene: -
v_gene: TRBV6-5
j_gene: TRBJ2-6
abundance: -
CDR3aa: CASSYFPGANVLTF
CDR3nt: TGTGCCAGCAGTTATTTCCCTGGGGCCAACGTCCTGACTTTC

d_gene: -
v_gene: TRBV3-1
j_gene: TRBJ2-7
abundance: -
CDR3aa: CANSQDYEQYF
CDR3nt: TGTGCCAACAGCCAAGATTACGAGCAGTACTTC

d_gene: -
v_gene: TRBV2
j_gene: TRBJ1-2
abundance: -
CDR3aa: CASNKETDYGYTF
CDR3nt: TGCGCCAGCAACAAAGAGACAGACTACGGCTACACCTTC

d_gene: -
v_gene: TRBV7-9
j_gene: TRBJ2-3
abundance: few
CDR3aa: CASSYGLGDTDTQYF
CDR3nt: TGTGCCAGCAGCTACGGCCTTGGCGACACAGATACGCAGTATTTT

d_gene: -
v_gene: TRBV30
j_gene: TRBJ2-3
abundance: -
CDR3aa: CAWSSGPSAHTDTQYF
CDR3nt: TGTGCCTGGAGTTCGGGGCCCAGTGCACACACAGATACGCAGTATTTT

d_gene: TRBD1
v_gene: TRBV2
j_gene: TRBJ1-2
abundance: -
CDR3aa: CASNHRGTSSVGYTF
CDR3nt: TGTGCCAGCAACCACAGGGGGACTTCATCTGTCGGCTACACCTTC

d_gene: -
v_gene: TRBV27
j_gene: TRBJ2-7
abundance: -
CDR3aa: CASSTMGGESYEQYF
CDR3nt: TGTGCCAGCAGCACCATGGGGGGAGAGTCGTACGAGCAGTACTTC

d_gene: -
v_gene: TRBV29-1
j_gene: TRBJ2-2
abundance: -
CDR3aa: CSVVWRGMNTGELFF
CDR3nt: TGCAGCGTTGTTTGGAGGGGCATGAACACCGGGGAGCTGTTTTTT

d_gene: TRBD1
v_gene: TRBV20-1
j_gene: TRBJ1-5
abundance: -
CDR3aa: CSANPPGQIPHSNQPQHF
CDR3nt: TGCAGTGCTAACCCTCCGGGACAGATCCCCCATAGCAATCAGCCCCAGCATTTT

d_gene: -
v_gene: TRBV27
j_gene: TRBJ1-5
abundance: -
CDR3aa: CASSLKGYQSNQPQHF
CDR3nt: TGTGCCAGCAGCCTGAAGGGATATCAGAGCAATCAGCCCCAGCATTTT

d_gene: TRBD2
v_gene: TRBV10-3
j_gene: TRBJ2-7
abundance: -
CDR3aa: CAISEDTGAGARLYEQYF
CDR3nt: TGTGCCATCAGTGAGGATACAGGAGCGGGAGCCCGGCTCTACGAGCAGTACTTC

d_gene: -
v_gene: TRBV7-9
j_gene: TRBJ1-4
abundance: few
CDR3aa: CASSPTGTPNEKLFF
CDR3nt: TGTGCCAGCAGTCCAACGGGGACACCTAATGAAAAACTGTTTTTT

d_gene: -
v_gene: TRBV28
j_gene: TRBJ2-7
abundance: few
CDR3aa: CASTMGGQNYEQYF
CDR3nt: TGTGCCAGCACGATGGGGGGACAGAACTACGAGCAGTACTTC

d_gene: -
v_gene: TRBV7-2
j_gene: TRBJ1-1
abundance: -
CDR3aa: CASSFLLEVLTEAFF
CDR3nt: TGTGCCAGCAGCTTCCTTCTCGAGGTTCTCACTGAAGCTTTCTTT

d_gene: TRBD2
v_gene: TRBV2
j_gene: TRBJ2-1
abundance: few
CDR3aa: CASSEGLAEINEQFF
CDR3nt: TGTGCCAGCAGTGAGGGACTAGCGGAAATCAATGAGCAGTTCTTC

d_gene: TRBD2
v_gene: TRBV2
j_gene: TRBJ2-7
abundance: -
CDR3aa: CASSAGLAVSYEQYF
CDR3nt: TGTGCCAGCAGCGCGGGACTAGCGGTTTCCTACGAGCAGTACTTC

d_gene: -
v_gene: TRBV12-3/TRBV12-4
j_gene: TRBJ1-4
abundance: -
CDR3aa: CASRPKGNNEKLFF
CDR3nt: TGTGCCAGCCGCCCGAAGGGGAACAATGAAAAACTGTTTTTT

d_gene: -
v_gene: TRBV20-1
j_gene: TRBJ1-1
abundance: -
CDR3aa: CSAIAIDTEAFF
CDR3nt: TGCAGTGCTATCGCGATCGACACTGAAGCTTTCTTT

d_gene: -
v_gene: TRBV6-5
j_gene: TRBJ2-1
abundance: -
CDR3aa: CASRRQDLSNEQFF
CDR3nt: TGTGCCAGCAGGAGACAGGATCTCTCCAATGAGCAGTTCTTC

d_gene: -
v_gene: TRBV6-2/TRBV6-3
j_gene: TRBJ2-2
abundance: few
CDR3aa: CASIAGIPTGELFF
CDR3nt: TGTGCCAGCATTGCGGGGATACCCACCGGGGAGCTGTTTTTT

d_gene: -
v_gene: TRBV7-3
j_gene: TRBJ2-5
abundance: -
CDR3aa: CASSLGGAKTQYF
CDR3nt: TGTGCCAGCAGCTTAGGGGGGGCGAAAACCCAGTACTTC

d_gene: -
v_gene: TRBV20-1
j_gene: TRBJ1-2
abundance: -
CDR3aa: CSAGNYGYTF
CDR3nt: TGCAGTGCGGGGAACTATGGCTACACCTTC

d_gene: -
v_gene: TRBV4-1
j_gene: TRBJ1-5
abundance: -
CDR3aa: CASSREGRGSNQPQHF
CDR3nt: TGCGCCAGCAGCCGAGAGGGAAGGGGTAGCAATCAGCCCCAGCATTTT

d_gene: TRBD1
v_gene: TRBV3-1
j_gene: TRBJ1-2
abundance: -
CDR3aa: CASSQGGQTNYGYTF
CDR3nt: TGTGCCAGCAGCCAGGGGGGACAGACTAACTATGGCTACACCTTC

d_gene: TRBD1
v_gene: TRBV4-2
j_gene: TRBJ1-2
abundance: -
CDR3aa: CASSQDRTGGDYGYTF
CDR3nt: TGTGCCAGCAGCCAAGATCGTACAGGGGGCGATTATGGCTACACCTTC

d_gene: -
v_gene: TRBV7-2
j_gene: TRBJ1-5
abundance: -
CDR3aa: CASSLEADNSNQPQHF
CDR3nt: TGTGCCAGCAGCTTAGAGGCAGACAATAGCAATCAGCCCCAGCATTTT

d_gene: TRBD1
v_gene: TRBV2
j_gene: TRBJ1-5
abundance: -
CDR3aa: CASSELRTGYSNQPQHF
CDR3nt: TGTGCCAGCAGTGAACTGAGGACAGGTTATAGCAATCAGCCCCAGCATTTT

d_gene: TRBD2
v_gene: TRBV5-1
j_gene: TRBJ2-4
abundance: -
CDR3aa: CASSQLLAGENIQYF
CDR3nt: TGCGCCAGCAGCCAGCTACTAGCGGGAGAAAACATTCAGTACTTC

d_gene: TRBD2
v_gene: TRBV19
j_gene: TRBJ2-1
abundance: -
CDR3aa: CASRTAEGLAVDNEQFF
CDR3nt: TGTGCCAGTAGAACGGCAGAGGGACTAGCGGTAGACAATGAGCAGTTCTTC

d_gene: -
v_gene: TRBV20-1
j_gene: TRBJ2-7
abundance: many
CDR3aa: CSASRDYEQYF
CDR3nt: TGCAGTGCTAGTAGGGACTACGAGCAGTACTTC

d_gene: -
v_gene: TRBV6-5
j_gene: TRBJ1-2
abundance: -
CDR3aa: CASSSSPKRGYGYTF
CDR3nt: TGTGCCAGCAGTTCCTCCCCAAAGAGGGGGTATGGCTACACCTTC

d_gene: -
v_gene: TRBV25-1
j_gene: TRBJ2-7
abundance: -
CDR3aa: CASSEKVEQYF
CDR3nt: TGTGCCAGCAGTGAAAAGGTCGAGCAGTACTTC

d_gene: TRBD2
v_gene: TRBV5-1
j_gene: TRBJ2-1
abundance: -
CDR3aa: CASGPGLADYNEQFF
CDR3nt: TGCGCCAGCGGACCGGGACTAGCGGATTACAATGAGCAGTTCTTC

d_gene: -
v_gene: TRBV20-1
j_gene: TRBJ2-7
abundance: many
CDR3aa: CSANGDSRRYF
CDR3nt: TGCAGTGCTAACGGGGATTCCCGTCGGTACTTC

d_gene: TRBD2
v_gene: TRBV20-1
j_gene: TRBJ2-7
abundance: few
CDR3aa: CSASAAGAREQYF
CDR3nt: TGCAGTGCTAGTGCGGCGGGAGCCAGGGAGCAGTACTTC

d_gene: -
v_gene: TRBV18
j_gene: TRBJ2-7
abundance: -
CDR3aa: CASSQDNYEQYF
CDR3nt: TGTGCCAGCTCACAGGACAACTACGAGCAGTACTTC

d_gene: TRBD2
v_gene: TRBV7-3
j_gene: TRBJ2-5
abundance: few
CDR3aa: CASSQDGLAQETQYF
CDR3nt: TGTGCCAGCAGCCAGGACGGACTAGCTCAAGAGACCCAGTACTTC

d_gene: -
v_gene: TRBV27
j_gene: TRBJ2-1
abundance: many
CDR3aa: CASSLWQGTYNEQFF
CDR3nt: TGTGCCAGCAGTTTATGGCAGGGGACCTACAATGAGCAGTTCTTC

d_gene: TRBD1
v_gene: TRBV9
j_gene: TRBJ2-1
abundance: -
CDR3aa: CASSGGTGMNEQFF
CDR3nt: TGTGCCAGCAGCGGGGGGACAGGAATGAATGAGCAGTTCTTC

d_gene: TRBD2
v_gene: TRBV10-3
j_gene: TRBJ2-3
abundance: few
CDR3aa: CAISGRTSGTAGTDTQYF
CDR3nt: TGTGCCATCAGTGGGCGGACTAGCGGGACCGCCGGCACAGATACGCAGTATTTT

d_gene: TRBD1
v_gene: TRBV6-5
j_gene: TRBJ2-3
abundance: few
CDR3aa: CASSPGQGAEDTQYF
CDR3nt: TGTGCCAGCAGTCCGGGACAGGGGGCAGAAGATACGCAGTATTTT

d_gene: -
v_gene: TRBV20-1
j_gene: TRBJ1-5
abundance: -
CDR3aa: CSARDIEQGYNQPQHF
CDR3nt: TGCAGTGCTAGAGATATAGAACAGGGATACAATCAGCCCCAGCATTTT

d_gene: -
v_gene: TRBV5-1
j_gene: TRBJ1-1
abundance: few
CDR3aa: CASASGQTNTEAFF
CDR3nt: TGCGCCAGCGCGTCCGGACAGACGAACACTGAAGCTTTCTTT

d_gene: -
v_gene: TRBV7-2
j_gene: TRBJ2-7
abundance: few
CDR3aa: CASSSSTPPYEQYF
CDR3nt: TGTGCCAGCAGCTCCTCGACTCCTCCCTACGAGCAGTACTTC

d_gene: -
v_gene: TRBV11-2
j_gene: TRBJ2-3
abundance: few
CDR3aa: CASSLGGLDTDTQYF
CDR3nt: TGTGCCAGCAGCTTAGGCGGACTTGACACAGATACGCAGTATTTT